The entry below gives a single T cell receptor (beta chain) sequence along with its context. Its antigen is not identified. The sample belongs to a study of OX40 agonist ivuxolimab in advanced cancers. Study background: Patients received intravenous ivuxolimab every 2 weeks at 0.01 to 10 mg/kg.

This CDR3 has 12 amino acids. Germline V gene lookup returns CDR1 MNHEY and CDR2 SVGAGI. The V end was cut by 6 bases, the J end by 5 bases, with 10 bases between. Patients with autoimmune history or systemic immunosuppression were excluded. TCRdb's copy holds only in-frame clones and misses some; the assay was immunoSEQ multiplex PCR. Of around 64,000 clones listed, about 80% were seen once; the top ten hold around 1.3%. General study points: Still undetermined is the antigen specificity of the expanded peripheral T cells.

This TCR was recovered from an adult with an advanced solid tumor such as melanoma, head and neck, liver or kidney cancer. Sequencing used CD4+ or CD8+ T cells sorted from blood, obtained in a trial of the OX40 agonist ivuxolimab. The V gene is TRBV6-5, the J gene TRBJ1-1, with unresolved D. CDR3 sequence: CASRSRGTEAFF. CDR3 in DNA: TGTGCCAGCAGGTCCCGGGGAACTGAAGCTTTCTTT.